This entry lists 32 T cell receptor beta chains sequenced from one sample in a study of CD8+ T cells in alopecia areata. Sequencing relied on a cDNA template that was reverse transcribed from extracted RNA. Repertoires were generated with immunoSEQ multiplex PCR, while TCRdb's copy carries only in-frame clones and drops some. The sample includes 150,000 or so clones, 58% seen only once; the top ten take 5% to 7.5%. The source was CD4+ T cells sorted from blood, collected at week 0. The receptors were sampled from a human donor with alopecia areata.

The chain is built from TRBV30 and TRBJ1-5; 9 bases align to TRBD1. CDR1 is GTSNPN and CDR2 is SVGIG in the germline V gene (reference sequence). J gave up 5 bases and V 5 bases, and 4 bases lay outside the gene matches. This CDR3 spans 13 amino acids. CDR3 protein: CAWGQGSDQPQHF. CDR3 sequence (DNA): TGTGCCTGGGGACAGGGGAGCGATCAGCCCCAGCATTTT.

This clone was recorded at least ten times. This chain connects TRBV4-3 to TRBJ2-5; possible D gene TRBD1, 6 bases. This CDR3 spans 16 amino acids. Trimming took 0 bases from V and 4 from J, leaving 15 bases between them. CDR1 is LGHNA and CDR2 is YSLEER in the germline V gene. Here the CDR3 DNA reads TGCGCCAGCAGCCAAGACCCTTTAGGGGGAGCAGAGACCCAGTACTTC. It is translated as CASSQDPLGGAETQYF.

This clone was detected a few times. The V and J genes are TRBV7-2 and TRBJ2-3; perhaps TRBD2 as D (6 bases). The germline CDR1 and CDR2 sequences are SGHTA and FQGNSA. The CDR3 spans 14 residues. The germline V and J ends were trimmed by 11 bases and 0 bases, with 15 bases remaining between them. The CDR3, as DNA: TGTGCCCTCCGGAGCGGGCTGAGCACAGATACGCAGTATTTT. It codes for CALRSGLSTDTQYF.

V gene TRBV30 combines with J gene TRBJ1-5; TRBD1 agrees at 7 bases. The trim removed 3 bases at V and 7 bases at J, leaving 6 bases unmatched. Germline values: CDR1 GTSNPN, CDR2 SVGIG (reference sequence). The CDR3 consists of 13 residues. CDR3 sequence reads: CAWRGQTGQPQHF. CDR3 DNA: TGTGCCTGGAGGGGACAGACGGGGCAGCCCCAGCATTTT.

V is TRBV30 and J is TRBJ2-7; 8 bases line up with TRBD1. This CDR3 has 14 residues. After removal of 3 bases from V and 3 bases from J, the junction contained 7 bases not matched to a gene. CDR1 and CDR2 (germline): GTSNPN, SVGIG (reference sequence). CDR3 nucleotides: TGTGCCTGGAGAAAGACAGGGGCGGTCTACGAGCAGTACTTC. This encodes CAWRKTGAVYEQYF.

This rearrangement joins TRBV4-1 to TRBJ2-5; 12 nucleotides match TRBD2. CDR1 MGHRA and CDR2 YSYEKL come from the germline V gene. With V trimmed by 0 bases and J by 7 bases, 9 bases remained unmatched. This CDR3 is built from 17 residues. The CDR3 loop reads CASSQEPSGGASGTQYF. Here the CDR3 DNA reads TGCGCCAGCAGCCAAGAGCCTAGCGGGGGGGCGAGCGGGACCCAGTACTTC.

This sequence joins TRBV14 and TRBJ1-6; possibly TRBD1 for D (5 bases). Germline CDR1 SGHDN, CDR2 FVKESK. Trimming removed 4 bases at V and 14 bases at J, with 18 bases between. The CDR3 has 14 amino acids. The CDR3: CASSLGTPGKALHF. In DNA, the CDR3 is TGTGCCAGCAGCCTTGGGACCCCCGGGAAAGCCCTCCACTTT. The entire variable domain, with the rest obtained from reference TRBV14 and TRBJ1-6, is as follows: EAGVTQFPSHSVIEKGQTVTLRCDPISGHDNLYWYRRVMGKEIKFLLHFVKESKQDESGMPNNRFLAERTGGTYSTLKVQPAELEDSGVYFCASSLGTPGKALHFGNGTRLTVT.

The DNA of the CDR3 is TGTGCCAGCAGCTCGAGAGCGGGTTTCTACGAGCAGTACTTC. Its translation is CASSSRAGFYEQYF. V usage is TRBV7-2 and J usage is TRBJ2-7; possibly TRBD2 for D (6 bases). This CDR3 comprises 14 residues. CDR1 is SGHTA and CDR2 is FQGNSA in the germline V gene. Trimming cost V 4 bases and J 3 bases, with 13 bases left between them.

This clone turned up a few times. V is TRBV29-1 and J is TRBJ1-1, with TRBD1 as a possible D gene (5 bases). Looked up from germline, CDR1 is SQVTM and CDR2 is ANQGSEA. Trimming pared 5 bases from V and 2 bases from J, leaving 9 bases between. This CDR3 has 12 residues. CDR3 bases: TGCAGCGTTCAGGGTGCCAACACTGAAGCTTTCTTT. It codes for CSVQGANTEAFF. Full variable domain (rest looked up from reference TRBV29-1 and TRBJ1-1): SAVISQKPSRDICQRGTSLTIQCQVDSQVTMMFWYRQQPGQSLTLIATANQGSEATYESGFVIDKFPISRPNLTFSTLTVSNMSPEDSSIYLCSVQGANTEAFFGQGTRLTVV.

This clone was seen once. The chain has TRBV29-1 and TRBJ2-3, with D unclear. This CDR3 spans 13 amino acids. CDR1 SQVTM and CDR2 ANQGSEA come from the germline V gene. Trimming removed 5 bases from V and 6 bases from J, with 15 bases in between. The CDR3 sequence is CSVPSVGRDTQYF. Written as DNA, the CDR3 is TGCAGCGTTCCCTCGGTAGGGCGGGATACGCAGTATTTT.

This clone was recorded a few times. This chain uses TRBV7-8 with TRBJ1-3; 9 bases match TRBD1. Germline V gene lookup returns CDR1 SGHVS and CDR2 FQNEAQ. The CDR3 covers 14 residues. J lost 5 bases, V lost 4 bases, and 3 bases had no gene match. The CDR3 here is CASSSGQGRNTIYF. CDR3 nucleotides: TGTGCCAGCAGCTCCGGACAGGGGAGAAACACCATATATTTT.

Only a few counts were recorded for this clone. The chain employs TRBV23-1 and TRBJ2-1, with 12 bases that match TRBD1. TRBV23-1 is sorted into the ORF group, with uncertain function. The trim removed 6 bases at V and 8 bases at J, leaving 5 bases unmatched. The CDR3 contains 14 residues. In DNA form, the CDR3 reads TGCGCCAGCAGGCCGGGACAGGGGGCTTATGAGCAGTTCTTC. It is translated as CASRPGQGAYEQFF.

The chain joins TRBV30 to TRBJ1-2, with D perhaps matching TRBD1 (6 bases). Trimming took off 3 bases at V and 8 bases at J, with 10 bases between the two ends. The CDR3 has 11 residues. From germline, CDR1 is GTSNPN and CDR2 SVGIG (reference sequence). The DNA for the CDR3 is TGTGCCTGGAGGGCGCAGGGGGGCTACACCTTC. Translated: CAWRAQGGYTF.

The chain carries TRBV5-1 and TRBJ1-5; D uncertain. V lost 4 bases to trimming and J lost 2 bases, with 16 bases between them. Germline CDR1 SGHRS, CDR2 YFSETQ. This CDR3 is 16 amino acids long. The CDR3: CASSLGPLGGNQPQHF. The CDR3 DNA follows: TGCGCCAGCAGCCTCGGGCCTCTCGGCGGCAATCAGCCCCAGCATTTT. The full variable domain, its missing parts supplied by reference TRBV5-1 and TRBJ1-5, is KAGVTQTPRYLIKTRGQQVTLSCSPISGHRSVSWYQQTPGQGLQFLFEYFSETQRNKGNFPGRFSGRQFSNSRSEMNVSTLELGDSALYLCASSLGPLGGNQPQHFGDGTRLSIL.

The chain carries TRBV9 and TRBJ1-1, with no clear D. CDR1 and CDR2 (germline): SGDLS, YYNGEE. Trimming pared 2 bases from V and 0 bases from J, leaving 8 bases between. The CDR3 is 14 amino acids. CDR3 nucleotide sequence: TGTGCCAGCAGCGTTAGCAGCATGAACACTGAAGCTTTCTTT. Its protein product is CASSVSSMNTEAFF.

This clone was seen only once. This chain connects TRBV2 to TRBJ2-7, with unresolved D. The CDR3 is 14 residues long. Trimming removed 4 bases at V and 0 bases at J, with 10 bases between. Germline CDR1 and CDR2: SNHLY and FYNNEI. In nucleotides, the CDR3 is TGTGCCAGCAGTGGATGGAGCAGCTCCTACGAGCAGTACTTC. Translation gives CASSGWSSSYEQYF.

This clone was counted between two and nine times. This same CDR3 is encoded by further DNA sequences in the sample. This chain connects TRBV20-1 to TRBJ2-5; D is undetermined. CDR3 length: 10 amino acids. V lost 6 bases, J lost 3 bases, and 5 bases lay in between. CDR1 and CDR2 from the germline V gene are DFQATT and SNEGSKA (reference sequence). Here the CDR3 reads CSAREETQYF. CDR3 in DNA: TGCAGTGCGCGAGAAGAGACCCAGTACTTC.

The V call is TRBV10-3, the J call TRBJ1-1; 8 nucleotides align to TRBD1. CDR1 ENHRY and CDR2 SYGVKD come from the germline V gene. V gave up 8 bases and J gave up 0 bases; unmatched junction bases: 11. The CDR3 length is 16 residues. In DNA form, the CDR3 reads TGTGCCATCCGAAACCAGGGGGCCGGGTTGAACACTGAAGCTTTCTTT. Residues: CAIRNQGAGLNTEAFF.

The V and J genes are TRBV30 and TRBJ2-7; perhaps TRBD2 as D (5 bases). The CDR3 totals 14 residues. Germline CDR1 reads GTSNPN; CDR2 reads SVGIG (reference sequence). Trimming took off 2 bases at V and 3 bases at J, with 14 bases between the two ends. The CDR3 loop is CAWSSGEVLYEQYF. In DNA, the CDR3 is TGTGCCTGGAGTTCCGGGGAAGTACTCTACGAGCAGTACTTC.

This clone was picked up one time. V gene TRBV29-1 combines with J gene TRBJ2-5; TRBD2 matches 9 bases. The CDR3 length is 15 residues. Per germline, CDR1 SQVTM and CDR2 ANQGSEA. Trimming removed 5 bases from V and 7 bases from J; junction bases left unmatched: 14. The chain's CDR3 is CSVKTLAGAEGTQYF. The CDR3 nucleotides are TGCAGCGTTAAAACCTTAGCGGGGGCAGAGGGGACCCAGTACTTC.

V usage is TRBV7-2 and J usage is TRBJ1-5; D might be TRBD1 (6 bases). The germline V gene encodes CDR1 SGHTA and CDR2 FQGNSA. The germline V and J ends were trimmed by 5 bases and 1 base, with 9 bases remaining between them. The CDR3 is made up of 14 amino acids. The CDR3 protein is CASSVDRSNQPQHF. DNA for the CDR3: TGTGCCAGCAGCGTTGACAGGAGCAATCAGCCCCAGCATTTT. Supplemented by reference TRBV7-2 and TRBJ1-5, the full variable domain reads GAGVSQSPSNKVTEKGKDVELRCDPISGHTALYWYRQSLGQGLEFLIYFQGNSAPDKSGLPSDRFSAERTGGSVSTLTIQRTQQEDSAVYLCASSVDRSNQPQHFGDGTRLSIL.

The V call is TRBV29-1, the J call TRBJ1-2; D gene uncertain. Germline assignment: CDR1 SQVTM and CDR2 ANQGSEA. Trimming removed 3 bases from V and 7 bases from J, with 15 bases in between. This CDR3 comprises 13 residues. The CDR3 nucleotides are TGCAGCGTTGAGAAAGGGTCCTTCTCTGGCTACACCTTC. Protein sequence: CSVEKGSFSGYTF.

This clone was counted only a few times. The genes are TRBV7-2 and TRBJ1-6; 11 bases agree with TRBD1. The CDR3 consists of 16 residues. Germline CDR1 reads SGHTA; CDR2 reads FQGNSA. The V segment lost 5 bases and the J segment 10 bases; nucleotides outside the gene matches: 10. The chain's CDR3 is CASSPSTGTGGSPLHF. As DNA, the CDR3 is TGTGCCAGCAGCCCATCCACCGGGACAGGGGGATCACCCCTCCACTTT.

The V call is TRBV29-1, the J call TRBJ2-3; 8 nucleotides align to TRBD2. CDR3 length: 19 amino acids. From germline, CDR1 is SQVTM and CDR2 ANQGSEA. V shed 1 base, J shed 1 base, and the junction held 16 bases outside the gene matches. CDR3: CSVEGETGLLAARTDTQYF. The CDR3 coding sequence is TGCAGCGTTGAAGGGGAGACAGGCCTACTAGCGGCTCGCACAGATACGCAGTATTTT.

There are a few counts of this clone. The chain joins TRBV29-1 to TRBJ2-7, with TRBD2 matching over 8 bases. Germline V gives CDR1 SQVTM, CDR2 ANQGSEA. CDR3 length: 15 amino acids. J lost 7 bases, V lost 4 bases, and 15 bases had no gene match. The CDR3 is CSVGNGRGGLREQYF. CDR3 DNA: TGCAGCGTTGGGAATGGACGGGGGGGACTACGGGAGCAGTACTTC.

The genes are TRBV30 and TRBJ2-6; D unclear. V lost 2 bases and J lost 0, with 8 bases in between. The germline V gene has CDR1 GTSNPN and CDR2 SVGIG (reference sequence). The CDR3 spans 15 residues. Here the CDR3 DNA reads TGTGCCTGGAGTCGACCAAGCTCTGGGGCCAACGTCCTGACTTTC. Residues: CAWSRPSSGANVLTF. The full variable domain, in which reference TRBV30 and TRBJ2-6 provide the parts outside the CDR3, is SQTIHQWPATLVQPVGSPLSLECTVEGTSNPNLYWYRQAAGRGLQLLFYSVGIGQISSEVPQNLSASRPQDRQFILSSKKLLLSDSGFYLCAWSRPSSGANVLTFGAGSRLTVL.

The table lists this clone with a few counts. J is TRBJ1-3 and V is TRBV6-5; D is ambiguous. CDR1 is MNHEY, CDR2 SVGAGI, per germline. This CDR3 is 13 amino acids long. V gave up 2 bases and J gave up 4 bases, with 6 bases separating them. The DNA of the CDR3 is TGTGCCAGCAGTTACCGAGAGGGAAACACCATATATTTT. This sequence encodes CASSYREGNTIYF.

J is TRBJ1-4 and V is TRBV30, with TRBD1 matching over 9 bases. The CDR3 is made up of 13 amino acids. Losses at the gene ends were 3 bases for V and 5 bases for J; bases not matched to a gene: 1. Germline V gene lookup returns CDR1 GTSNPN and CDR2 SVGIG (reference sequence). CDR3: CAWSGTGNEKLFF. The CDR3 nucleotides read TGTGCCTGGAGCGGGACAGGGAATGAAAAACTGTTTTTT.

The chain links TRBV6-5 to TRBJ1-5, with TRBD1 identical over 7 bases. Germline trimming cut 5 bases from V and 2 bases from J; bases unmatched to any gene: 0. Germline values: CDR1 MNHEY, CDR2 SVGAGI. This CDR3 comprises 13 residues. This CDR3 reads CASSTGGNQPQHF. The CDR3 nucleotides read TGTGCCAGCAGTACAGGGGGCAATCAGCCCCAGCATTTT.

The chain joins TRBV2 to TRBJ1-2; tentative D call: TRBD1 (6 bases). The CDR3 runs to 13 residues. Trimming took off 7 bases at V and 2 bases at J, with 11 bases between the two ends. Germline CDR1 reads SNHLY; CDR2 reads FYNNEI. This chain's CDR3 is CASNPDRNYGYTF. The CDR3 nucleotides are TGTGCCAGCAACCCCGACAGGAACTATGGCTACACCTTC.

This clone was counted a few times. The V call is TRBV29-1, the J call TRBJ2-7; no reliable D call. Per germline, CDR1 SQVTM and CDR2 ANQGSEA. Trimming pared 7 bases from V and 0 bases from J, leaving 7 bases between. The CDR3 sequence is 11 residues long. The CDR3 region is CSDWDSYEQYF. CDR3 coding DNA: TGCAGCGACTGGGACTCCTACGAGCAGTACTTC.

The rearrangement uses TRBV18 and TRBJ1-2; 9 positions agree with TRBD1. CDR3 length: 15 residues. Germline V gives CDR1 KGHSH, CDR2 LQKENI. V shed 3 bases, J shed 6 bases, and the junction held 8 bases outside the gene matches. The CDR3 bases are TGTGCCAGCTCACCCGACAGGGGGGCTTTGAATGGCTACACCTTC. Its protein is CASSPDRGALNGYTF.